These T cell receptor beta chains were read from a single sample in a study of blood T cells in healthy people across ages. TCRdb independently ran MiXCR on the 5' RACE reads; one entry per CDR3 protein. The sample includes 540,000 or so distinct CDR3 sequences, around 50% of them seen just once. Sequencing was performed on blood. Receptors were obtained from a man at least 80 years old in good health. CDR3s include the opening cysteine and the closing phenylalanine or tryptophan. Fields, in order: V gene, J gene, clone size, CDR3 protein. Not every row has a clone size; where given, it reads once, few, many or a size class.

>TRBV10-1|TRBJ2-7|-
CASSDAPASDRDRGEQYF
>TRBV5-1|TRBJ2-1|few
CASSLAQNNEQFF
>TRBV5-1|TRBJ1-1|-
CASSSLGGGSTEAFF
>TRBV12-3/TRBV12-4|TRBJ1-5|-
CASSWGQGQPQHF
>TRBV3-1|TRBJ1-1|-
CASSERRGEAFF
>TRBV6-6|TRBJ2-2|many
CASSYAPAGTRTGELFF
>TRBV7-2|-|-
CASSLSFAYEQYF
>TRBV5-4|TRBJ2-5|few
CASSLPAGQQETQYF
>TRBV12-3/TRBV12-4|TRBJ1-1|-
CASSPTGRATEAFF
>TRBV18|TRBJ2-7|-
CASSRRETTSHEQYF
>TRBV6-2/TRBV6-3|TRBJ2-4|-
CASSYRQQNIQYF
>TRBV6-2/TRBV6-3|TRBJ2-1|-
CASSAGQGRNEQFF
>TRBV18|TRBJ1-1|many
CASSLRGSQMNTEAFF
>TRBV20-1|TRBJ2-5|few
CSARPRTGAQETQYF
>TRBV5-8|TRBJ2-4|-
CASSSPLAKNIQYF
>TRBV6-6|TRBJ2-7|few
CASRPGQGVTYEQYF
>TRBV7-3|TRBJ2-7|-
CASSILAGVGEQYF
>TRBV20-1|TRBJ2-6|few
CSASRLSGANVLTF
>TRBV7-9|TRBJ2-5|many
CASSLGAATSQETQYF
>TRBV5-1|TRBJ2-3|-
CAGSLVAGGPSTDTQYF
>TRBV29-1|TRBJ2-3|-
CSVVSGRTDTQYF
>TRBV20-1|TRBJ1-2|-
CKPSGWGDYGYTF
>TRBV3-1|TRBJ2-3|-
CASSQPGTGRTDTQYF
>TRBV15|TRBJ2-7|few
CATSPRTGGSYEQYF
>TRBV20-1|TRBJ2-7|-
CSASGTSGRAYEQYF
>TRBV3-1|TRBJ2-1|-
CASTEGAEQFF
>TRBV10-3|TRBJ2-3|-
CAVAPGTGGNTQYF
>TRBV7-2|TRBJ1-2|few
CASSLVQGALGYTF
>TRBV20-1|TRBJ2-1|-
CSAAWTSANNEQFF
>TRBV20-1|TRBJ1-2|-
CSASARDSRGRGYTF
>TRBV5-1|TRBJ1-6|few
CASSQNGGAGTGNSPLHF
>TRBV4-3|TRBJ2-3|-
CASSQAGLAGGTSTDTQYF
>TRBV12-3/TRBV12-4|TRBJ2-2|-
CASSFWAPRGNGELFF
>TRBV28|TRBJ2-7|few
CASSLTLAGTGYEQYF
>TRBV6-5|TRBJ2-5|many
CASSRGGVETQYF